Reported below is one TCR beta chain. Its antigen is still unknown. Other nucleotide sequences in the sample specify the same CDR3. Some clones are missing from TCRdb's copy, which holds only in-frame ones; the method was immunoSEQ multiplex PCR. The sample lists 1.4 million or so clones, around 98.5% occurring once. The data were obtained in a study of shared clonotypes between healthy human individuals. The study's findings and limits: Some naive CD4 clonotypes, 4% to 6%, turned up in common across a handful of donors. Enrolling few donors narrowed the genetic and exposure-history diversity that was represented.

The CDR3 has 14 residues. Germline values: CDR1 SGHRS, CDR2 YFSETQ. The J segment lost 5 bases and the V segment lost 4 bases, leaving 7 bases of the junction unmatched. Sequenced input: naive CD4+ T cells sorted from blood. Subset of the sample: CD45RA+ positively selected. The chain carries TRBV5-1 and TRBJ2-7; 9 nucleotides match TRBD1. The sequence was obtained from a young man in good health. The DNA for the CDR3 is TGCGCCAGCAGCCCTGGACAGGGGAGCCACGAGCAGTACTTC. Protein: CASSPGQGSHEQYF.